This TCR beta chain was profiled in a study of blood T cell repertoires in COVID-19. As for the study in general: T cells, B-cell-depleted T cells, or PBMCs supplied cDNA or gDNA.

The Seattle site enrolled patients during active infection and followed them longitudinally. Trimming removed 4 bases from V and 6 bases from J; junction bases left unmatched: 7. Germline assignment: CDR1 MGHDK and CDR2 SYGVNS. There are 14 residues in the CDR3. How the authors handled the data: Estimates of nucleated cell counts were drawn from the amplification of reference gene primers. The table came from immunoSEQ multiplex PCR; TCRdb's copy has only in-frame clones and leaves some out. The V and J calls and the clone size are those of that table, but D and trimming were determined from the DNA. The repertoire has 250,000 to 300,000 clones, roughly 86% of them found once; the top ten carry approximately 10%.

The specimen sequenced was peripheral blood. The receptor comes from a woman in her twenties or thirties with COVID-19, enrolled during active disease. The chain carries TRBV25-1 and TRBJ2-5, with 8 positions matching TRBD1. The CDR3: CASSVAGGRKTQYF. For the CDR3, the DNA is TGTGCCAGCAGTGTTGCAGGGGGCCGGAAGACCCAGTACTTC.